The 2 T cell receptor beta chains presented below share a single source sample, sequenced in a study of T cells in Graves' hyperthyroidism and ophthalmopathy. TCR beta CDR3 sequences were amplified from RNA transcripts. In the first-round RT-PCR of the TCR CDR3, the HTBI primer set was used. Each CDR3 protein is one row after TCRdb ran MiXCR on the multiplex PCR reads. Among 550,000 to 700,000 distinct CDR3 sequences listed, around 46% were seen once. Sequenced material: peripheral blood or thyroid tissue (not recorded which). These receptors were collected from an adult woman with Graves' disease, either hyperthyroidism or ophthalmopathy (not recorded which).

The CDR3, as DNA: TGCAGCGCCTCGGAAGGGTATGGCTACACCTTC. Encoded protein: CSASEGYGYTF. The chain joins TRBV29-1 to TRBJ1-2; D is undetermined. The CDR3 is 11 residues long. Looked up from germline, CDR1 is SQVTM and CDR2 is ANQGSEA. The V end lost 7 bases, the J end lost 5 bases, and 11 bases lay between the germline ends.

This clonotype was counted many times. The V and J genes are TRBV28 and TRBJ2-5, with D perhaps matching TRBD1 (5 bases). Germline V gene sequence: CDR1 MDHEN, CDR2 SYDVKM. The CDR3 consists of 17 residues. Trimming took off 7 bases at V and 5 bases at J, with 26 bases between the two ends. This chain's CDR3 is CASTTSRALGEVETQYF. The CDR3, as DNA: TGTGCCAGCACCACAAGCCGGGCCCTAGGGGAAGTTGAGACCCAGTACTTC.